A single T cell receptor beta chain is shown here with its context. Its antigen remains unidentified. This specimen comes from a study of cytomegalovirus exposure and HLA in healthy donors. The V gene's germline CDR1 is MDHEN and CDR2 SYDVKM. This CDR3 comprises 15 residues. J gave up 0 bases and V 5 bases, and 6 bases lay outside the gene matches. 13 Jbeta primers and 60 Vbeta primers were used for the PCR. Clones were sequenced by immunoSEQ multiplex PCR, and TCRdb holds only the in-frame ones, with some missing. The sample holds tens of thousands of clones; 10% are singletons and the top ten take over 20%. Findings and caveats of the study: Later work found most CMV-associated TCR beta chains apparently HLA-restricted. Of the V segments, some could not be distinguished, including TRBV6-2 and TRBV6-3, and were excluded.

This chain connects TRBV28 to TRBJ1-2; 7 bases line up with TRBD1. The TCR was taken from a man aged 55 to 70 in good health and CMV-seropositive. Sequencing input: PBMCs. The CDR3 protein is CASSPRTGPNYGYTF. The CDR3 region has the DNA TGTGCCAGCAGTCCCCGGACAGGTCCTAACTATGGCTACACCTTC.